This T cell receptor (beta chain) was captured by sequencing in a study of cytomegalovirus exposure and HLA in healthy donors (dated by TCRdb to 2017 to 2019). The study in broad terms: In an earlier analysis of roughly 500 of the donors, less than 350 Gb of sequence data and 117 million unique TCR beta sequences from roughly 180 million T cells were reported. An early release that covered about 600 HLA-typed donors contained about 300 gigabases of sequencing data and tens of millions of unique TCR sequences. The genetic ancestry cluster associated with self-reported Caucasian donors included over 65% of the roughly 360 genotyped donors. The aim of the study was to test whether cataloging public T cell receptors could identify signatures of past pathogen exposure. Using immunosequencing, the study profiled T cell repertoires from approximately 700 subjects and related those repertoires to cytomegalovirus serostatus. Besides the first cohort of approximately 710 subjects, a separate validation cohort made up of roughly 130 different subjects was used. To predict cytomegalovirus infection status, the study brought together high-throughput TCR immunosequencing, statistical association of individual TCRs with disease status, and machine learning. A later analysis re-examined previously published TCR beta repertoires from just over 650 donors and added high-resolution HLA genotyping to investigate patterns of TCR occurrence. Rather than using new phenotypic data, the later analysis identified candidate immune exposures from TCR beta sequences and from how often those sequences occurred across donors. In an earlier analysis of 500 to 650 of the donors, high-throughput TCR beta sequencing was used to judge whether each TCR beta V gene segment behaved as functional or pseudogenic. Donor age, sex, ethnicity and CMV serostatus were compiled alongside the repertoire data. A later genetic analysis used genome-wide SNP genotypes for about three fifths of the roughly 700 donors, treating that subset as a discovery cohort. All discovery cohort repertoires had been generated on a single sequencing platform. HLA typing included class I and class II loci at four-digit resolution. Typing coverage varied by locus: roughly 629-630 donors for A, B, C, DRB1 and DQB1; more than 500 for DQA1; about 570 for DPA1; roughly 470 for DPB1. Because of strong linkage in the cohort, four or five DR-DQ haplotypes were treated as single units for association and clustering. Across around 400 genotyped donors of the cohort, an average of 235,054 unique TCR beta nucleotide sequences per donor were sequenced, and 15% to 20% of those sequences were non-productive. Results the study describes overall, beyond this receptor: Strong co-occurrence of HLA alleles, especially DR and DQ, made assigning TCR associations to individual alleles difficult. In an earlier analysis of about 600 of the donors, most TCR beta V segments appeared in productive rearrangements about 87% or about 30% of the time, broadly matching IMGT annotations. Because counts were too low, seventeen rarely observed V segments, including chromosome 9 orphons, were excluded from the earlier analysis of 500 to 700 of the donors. Most CMV-associated TCR beta chains appeared to be HLA-restricted in a later analysis, and the HLA associations seemed to be driven largely by CMV exposure. The 87-base-pair reads could not distinguish some IMGT-functional V segments, including TRBV6-2 and TRBV6-3, so those segments were excluded. Only TCR beta chains were sequenced in this cohort, and the absence of alpha or paired-chain data limited detectable features. According to a later genetic analysis, donors in an Asian-associated ancestry cluster had fewer N-insertions in productive TCRs than the roughly 660-donor mean. Linkage disequilibrium might explain the correlated functional status among segregating V segments, but an unknown experimental factor could not be ruled out. A group of highly shared sequence variants was considered likely to be a technical artifact of the sequencing pipeline. A later analysis reported that several top co-occurrence clusters appeared linked to parvovirus B19, influenza, CMV and Epstein-Barr virus. CMV serostatus was the only immune exposure information available for the cohort. A further reported finding was that TCR beta sequences accurately predicted the HLA-A and HLA-B alleles for most subjects in the first cohort. Cytomegalovirus status was reported to be diagnosed by the classifier with high specificity and sensitivity in both the original and validation cohorts. V-gene and J-gene trimming of TCR beta chains was associated with a missense DCLRE1C variant in a later genetic analysis, and the association was replicated in an independent cohort. A few of the identified cytomegalovirus-associated TCR beta chains were confirmed in vitro to be specific for cytomegalovirus antigens. In the study, around 160 TCR beta chains were listed as associated with cytomegalovirus. The authors suggested that the approach could potentially be generalized to other disease states and immunological phenotypes. At a false discovery rate of 0.05, a later analysis linked approximately 18,000 TCR beta sequences to specific HLA alleles. A later analysis found that HLA-associated TCR beta chains were more clonally expanded and had lower generation probabilities than equally common non-associated chains. Because HLA typing was missing for some donors at each locus, association tests included only the typed subset. Presence/absence analyses assumed roughly uniform sequencing depth across donors, an assumption that may not hold. While some public TCRs were present in many individuals, most TCR sequences turned up only very rarely across donors. According to a later analysis, TCR association rates differed among HLA loci, with DRB1 alleles showing the most associated TCRs and HLA-C alleles showing the fewest.

In total, fewer than 750 healthy bone marrow donors made up the cohort. At the time of sampling, all cohort members were nominally healthy, though unrecorded immune exposures were likely present. The donor was CMV seropositive and belonged to the group of over 250 seropositive cohort members. Every donor gave a peripheral blood sample, and the peripheral blood mononuclear cells from that sample were used for TCR beta sequencing. The Qiagen DNeasy Blood Extraction Kit was used to extract genomic DNA from the blood cell samples. The CDR3 starts with the cysteine, ends with the phenylalanine, and has 16 residues. The DNA shown is the 48-base CDR3, in frame from base 1. The germline V gene supplies CDR1 MGHRA and CDR2 YSYEKL. Trimming takes 1 base off V and 6 bases off J; junction bases not matched to a gene: 5. Concerning this clone itself: It has no known antigen specificity. No base quality information exists; no much larger clone differs at one position.

Libraries were made using the immunoSEQ multiplex PCR assay. For the multiplex PCR, a mixture combining 60 forward primers for TCR Vbeta segments and 13 reverse primers for TCR Jbeta segments was used. The CDR3 region of rearranged TCR beta genes was amplified from genomic DNA with a multiplex PCR assay. Amplified TCR beta libraries were sequenced as 87-base-pair reads on the Illumina HiSeq System. As for the authors' bioinformatics: A later analysis counted some 80 million unique TCR beta chains across the 650 to 800 repertoires, and around 12 million of these chains were shared by at least two donors. A nearest-neighbor algorithm error-corrected the raw reads and collapsed the reads into unique sequences, merging closely related sequences to remove PCR and sequencing errors. CDR3 sequences were aligned to IMGT reference sequences to assign V, D and J gene segments. Each retained sequence needed at least a six-nucleotide match to both a V gene segment and a J gene segment. A rearrangement was called productive if the CDR3 had no stop codons and remained in frame with V and J, and every other rearrangement was called non-productive. CDR3 was defined according to IMGT convention as the region running from the second conserved V-encoded cysteine to the conserved J-encoded phenylalanine. Sequences without an unambiguous match to a single V gene segment were excluded from the earlier analysis of several hundred of the donors. In an earlier analysis of more than 500 of the donors, a V segment was called functional when productive rearrangements were above 56.7%, and segregating when the standard deviation between donors exceeded 5%. To diagnose cytomegalovirus status from the catalog of TCR beta chain sequences, a statistical classification framework was built. In a later analysis, TCR nucleotide sequences were compared against IMGT/GENE-DB human TR gene sequences so that V and J genes could be assigned. A later analysis assigned CDR3 sequences and most-parsimonious VDJ recombination scenarios with the TCRdist pipeline. In a later analysis, each TCR beta chain was defined by its CDR3 amino acid sequence together with its V-gene family, and reads without a unique V-gene family were excluded. To address suspected cross-contamination and a sequencing artifact, a later analysis removed approximately 600 highly shared, low-generation-probability nucleotide sequences. A later analysis calculated a clonal expansion index for each public chain from normalized within-repertoire ranks of inferred template counts. Generation probabilities in a later analysis came from a VDJ recombination model fitted to out-of-frame rearrangements, and those results were checked against IGoR. In a later analysis, hypergeometric tests were used to score TCR-TCR, TCR-HLA and TCR-CMV co-occurrence, with a repertoire-size bias correction applied to TCR pairs. In a later analysis, false discovery rates were estimated by permuting HLA or CMV assignments 20 times. In a later analysis, co-occurring TCRs were grouped with DBSCAN, and TCRdist sequence similarity was added when clustering was performed within HLA-allele-positive subsets. Repertoires with fewer than 30,000 or more than 120,000 public chains were left out of co-occurrence clustering, as were five repertoires with anomalous nucleotide sharing. In its TCRdb copy, this immuneACCESS table keeps in-frame sequences only and misses some clones. Where compared with another copy, unresolved V genes explain less than half of these, and the others have no known cause. That table furnishes V, J and clone size, whereas the DNA furnished D and trimming. Across this sample there are under 150,000 clones, with around three quarters seen only once. The ten largest make up approximately 6.3% of the sample.

The chain is made from TRBV4-1 and TRBJ1-6; a stretch of 8 junction bases matches TRBD1. This sequence originates from a man aged 40-49 years in good health and CMV-seropositive. The sequencing sample was made of PBMCs. The sequenced DNA is TGCGCCAGCAGCCAAGGCAGGGGGCCTGGTAATTCACCCCTCCACTTT. It specifies CASSQGRGPGNSPLHF.